What follows are 6 T cell receptor beta chains derived from one specimen sequenced in a study of low-dose radiotherapy and immunotherapy resistance in tumors. TRAV- and TRBV-specific primers were used for first-strand cDNA, which covered alpha and beta chains. TCR amplification involved about 21 PCR cycles with a constant-region primer and V-primer adapter. TCRdb re-called the reads with MiXCR, one entry per CDR3 protein. The sample lists some 39,000 distinct CDR3 sequences; roughly 31% were seen once. Time point meaning: before trial treatment. The specimen was PBMCs, collected before treatment. The receptors originated from a male donor with gallbladder cancer.

This clonotype was detected ten times or more. The chain employs TRBV5-1 and TRBJ1-4; possibly TRBD1 for D (5 bases). V was trimmed by 0 bases and J by 3 bases, leaving 9 bases between them. The V gene's germline CDR1 is SGHRS and CDR2 YFSETQ. The CDR3 spans 15 residues. CDR3 loop: CASSLGGTPNEKLFF. As DNA, the CDR3 is TGCGCCAGCAGCTTGGGCGGGACCCCTAATGAAAAACTGTTTTTT.

The V gene is TRBV5-1, the J gene TRBJ2-7; D call uncertain. V lost 0 bases to trimming and J lost 4 bases, with 11 bases between them. The germline CDR1 and CDR2 sequences are SGHRS and YFSETQ. This CDR3 spans 14 amino acids. CDR3 nucleotide sequence: TGCGCCAGCAGCTTGGACCCTCCTACTTACGAGCAGTACTTC. It specifies CASSLDPPTYEQYF.

This clonotype was detected ten times or more. The chain employs TRBV29-1 and TRBJ2-3; D might be TRBD1 (5 bases). The V and J ends lost 8 bases and 0 bases respectively, with 15 bases between them. This CDR3 contains 14 residues. The germline gives CDR1 SQVTM, CDR2 ANQGSEA. CDR3 sequence reads: CSLRQITSTDTQYF. CDR3 bases: TGCAGCCTTCGACAGATTACTAGCACAGATACGCAGTATTTT.

This clonotype was counted many times. V gene TRBV15 combines with J gene TRBJ2-2; no clear D. The CDR3 loop spans 13 amino acids. V was pared by 3 bases and J by 3 bases, with 5 bases between. The germline CDR1 and CDR2 sequences are LNHNV and YYDKDF (reference sequence). The DNA of the CDR3 is TGTGCCACCAGCAGGCTCGACACCGGGGAGCTGTTTTTT. Translation: CATSRLDTGELFF.

Of note for this clonotype: A single base is all that separates this from a far larger clone, so a read error is likely. The chain carries TRBV6-7 and TRBJ2-7; the match to TRBD1 covers 9 bases. TRBV6-7 is marked as an open reading frame, function uncertain. This CDR3 has 17 amino acids. V shed 10 bases, J shed 1 base, and the junction held 17 bases outside the gene matches. CDR3 sequence (DNA): TGTGCCAACAGACCCGGGACAGGGTCTACAACATCCTACGAGCAGTACTTC. Its protein is CANRPGTGSTTSYEQYF.

About this clonotype: A far larger clone lies a single base away; this is likely a read error. The CDR3 spells CASSLTSGGRSYEQYF. In DNA, the CDR3 is TGTGCCAGCAGCCTTACTAGCGGGGGCCGCTCCTACGAGCAGTACTTC. This sequence joins TRBV5-5 and TRBJ2-7; TRBD2 agrees at 11 bases. The germline CDR1 and CDR2 sequences are SGHKS and YYEKEE (reference sequence). The CDR3 is 16 amino acids. The J segment lost 0 bases and the V segment lost 4 bases, leaving 6 bases of the junction unmatched. Variable domain in full (rest from reference TRBV5-5 and TRBJ2-7): DAGVTQSPTHLIKTRGQQVTLRCSPISGHKSVSWYQQVLGQGPQFIFQYYEKEERGRGNFPDRFSARQFPNYSSELNVNALLLGDSALYLCASSLTSGGRSYEQYFGPGTRLTVT.